The present entry profiles one T cell receptor beta chain with its context. The sample comes from a study of control samples from healthy donors and cancer patients. The V gene lost 4 bases and the J gene lost 3 bases, with 10 bases spanning the gap. Germline V CDR1 and CDR2: KGHSH, LQKENI. The CDR3 loop spans 13 amino acids. The assay was immunoSEQ multiplex PCR, and TCRdb's table has in-frame clones only and misses some. Of about 190,000 clones listed, about 90% are singletons. This sequence joins TRBV18 and TRBJ2-7; no firm D call. The source is a man between 25 and 39 years old in good health. Specimen: blood. In DNA form, the CDR3 reads TGTGCCAGCTCACGCACGGAAAACTACGAGCAGTACTTC. It is translated as CASSRTENYEQYF.